This passage covers 21 T cell receptor beta chains from one sample sequenced in a study of blood T cell repertoires in COVID-19. TCRdb keeps only in-frame clones here, not all; method: immunoSEQ multiplex PCR. The sample lists approximately 300,000 clones; around 87% were seen once. Sequenced: PBMCs or T cells enriched from blood (not recorded which). Receptors originate from a woman aged 30 to 39 who had recovered from COVID-19.

This chain links TRBV6-1 with TRBJ1-2, with D maybe TRBD1 (5 bases). The germline CDR1 and CDR2 sequences are MNHNS and SASEGT. Between the trimmed V and J ends, which lost 3 bases and 7 bases, there was a span of 9 bases. The CDR3 sequence is 12 residues long. CDR3 DNA: TGTGCCAGCAGTGAGGGGCTCAGTGGCTACACCTTC. Translation: CASSEGLSGYTF.

This clone appeared a few times. V gene TRBV6-5 combines with J gene TRBJ1-2; maybe TRBD1 (5 bases). CDR3 length equals 14 residues. Trimming removed 4 bases from V and 2 bases from J, with 11 bases in between. Germline V gives CDR1 MNHEY, CDR2 SVGAGI. This CDR3 reads CASSFQRGNYGYTF. CDR3 bases: TGTGCCAGCAGTTTCCAGCGGGGGAACTATGGCTACACCTTC.

The sample holds a few counts of this clone. The chain has TRBV7-2 and TRBJ1-2, with 9 bases aligning to TRBD1. Germline CDR1 and CDR2: SGHTA and FQGNSA. J lost 7 bases, V lost 9 bases, and 24 bases had no gene match. The CDR3 is 18 residues long. The CDR3 DNA follows: TGTGCCAGTCGTCCAGGTGGGGACAGGGCTGGTGTTGGGAGTGGCTACACCTTC. This sequence encodes CASRPGGDRAGVGSGYTF.

Notes on this clone: At one boundary the junction diverges from the germline segment, which might be a read error. The V gene is TRBV7-7, the J gene TRBJ2-5; TRBD2 agrees at 8 bases. The CDR3 contains 15 residues. Per the germline V gene, CDR1 is SSHAT and CDR2 is FNYEAQ (reference sequence). Written as DNA, the CDR3 is TGTGCTAGCAGCTTAGACGGGGGGGCTTCGGAGACCCAGTACTTC. Translating gives CASSLDGGASETQYF.

This clone was seen only a few times. The chain recombines TRBV19 with TRBJ1-5, with 12 bases fitting TRBD1. This CDR3 contains 16 residues. V dropped 4 bases and J dropped 8; count of bases not matched to a gene: 9. Germline CDR1 is LNHDA and CDR2 is SQIVND (reference sequence). The CDR3 DNA reads TGTGCCAGTAGTAGGGGTGGGACAGGGGGCGTTAAGCCCCAGCATTTT. Translation: CASSRGGTGGVKPQHF.

J is TRBJ1-1 and V is TRBV7-7; D unresolved. In germline, CDR1 is SSHAT, CDR2 FNYEAQ (reference sequence). V dropped 5 bases and J dropped 5 bases, with 18 bases sitting between them. The CDR3 spans 15 residues. The DNA for the CDR3 is TGTGCCAGCAGCCCCTTGGCGGGGAAGGATACTGAAGCTTTCTTT. It is translated as CASSPLAGKDTEAFF.

J is TRBJ2-7 and V is TRBV28; 7 positions agree with TRBD1. The V gene's germline CDR1 is MDHEN and CDR2 SYDVKM. V shed 7 bases, J shed 2 bases, and the junction held 5 bases outside the gene matches. The CDR3 sequence is 13 residues long. The CDR3 DNA is TGTGCCAGCACAGGGGGACCCACCTACGAGCAGTACTTC. Its protein is CASTGGPTYEQYF.

The chain links TRBV5-4 to TRBJ2-7; 9 positions match TRBD1. This CDR3 has 15 residues. The J segment lost 6 bases and the V segment lost 4 bases, leaving 11 bases of the junction unmatched. The germline gives CDR1 SGHNT, CDR2 YYREEE (reference sequence). The CDR3 DNA reads as TGTGCCAGCAGCACTGGGACAGGGAGGCGACTCGAGCAGTACTTC. Residues: CASSTGTGRRLEQYF.

In this sample, this clone turned up once. The gene calls are TRBV2 and TRBJ1-2; no definite D call. Germline-derived CDR1 and CDR2 are SNHLY and FYNNEI. CDR3 length equals 13 residues. Trimming removed 0 bases at V and 6 bases at J, with 8 bases between. CDR3 in DNA: TGTGCCAGCAGTGAAGCAGGGAGGGATGGCTACACCTTC. Residues: CASSEAGRDGYTF.

V usage is TRBV7-8 and J usage is TRBJ1-1; weak D call: TRBD1 (5 bases). The CDR3 consists of 16 residues. In germline, CDR1 is SGHVS, CDR2 FQNEAQ. V was cut by 2 bases and J by 5 bases, with 18 bases left in between. The CDR3 sequence is CASSLFGGRGGTEAFF. As DNA, the CDR3 is TGTGCCAGCAGCTTATTTGGCGGGAGGGGAGGGACTGAAGCTTTCTTT.

V gene TRBV6-4 combines with J gene TRBJ1-3; D is unresolved. The CDR3 has 14 amino acids. Trimming removed 7 bases at V and 0 bases at J, with 10 bases between. Germline V gene lookup returns CDR1 MRHNA and CDR2 SNTAGT. The CDR3 region is CASTRLSSGNTIYF. DNA for the CDR3: TGTGCCAGCACCCGACTGAGCTCTGGAAACACCATATATTTT.

The rearrangement joins TRBV5-1 to TRBJ1-6, with D perhaps TRBD1 (5 bases). V lost 4 bases and J 7 bases, leaving 9 bases between the germline ends. This CDR3 region has 13 residues. Germline V gene sequence: CDR1 SGHRS, CDR2 YFSETQ. In nucleotides, the CDR3 is TGCGCCAGCAGCGGGACTGAAAATTCACCCCTCCACTTT. Protein sequence: CASSGTENSPLHF. The full variable domain, rest sourced from reference TRBV5-1 and TRBJ1-6, is KAGVTQTPRYLIKTRGQQVTLSCSPISGHRSVSWYQQTPGQGLQFLFEYFSETQRNKGNFPGRFSGRQFSNSRSEMNVSTLELGDSALYLCASSGTENSPLHFGNGTRLTVT.

This chain joins TRBV27 and TRBJ1-5; TRBD1 matches 8 bases. The V gene's germline CDR1 is MNHEY and CDR2 SMNVEV (reference sequence). V was clipped by 6 bases and J by 0 bases; unmatched bases: 4. The CDR3 has 15 residues. The CDR3 DNA sequence: TGTGCCAGCAGACGGACAGGGTTTAGCAATCAGCCCCAGCATTTT. Translation: CASRRTGFSNQPQHF.

The J gene is TRBJ2-7, the V gene TRBV11-2; possible D gene TRBD2, 5 bases. This CDR3 contains 13 residues. Germline V gene data show CDR1 as SGHAT and CDR2 as FQNNGV. V was pared by 1 base and J by 5 bases, with 9 bases between. This CDR3 reads CASSLGRGNEQYF. The CDR3 coding sequence is TGTGCCAGCAGCTTAGGCCGGGGAAACGAGCAGTACTTC.

The chain employs TRBV6-4 and TRBJ2-3, with 10 bases that match TRBD1. Per the germline V gene, CDR1 is MRHNA and CDR2 is SNTAGT. The ends lost 5 bases at V and 6 bases at J; junction bases unmatched: 8. The CDR3 loop spans 15 amino acids. CDR3 in DNA: TGTGCCAGCAGTATCGGGACAGGGGATTGGGATACGCAGTATTTT. Protein sequence: CASSIGTGDWDTQYF.

This clone was seen a single time. This sequence joins TRBV29-1 and TRBJ2-3; maybe TRBD1 (5 bases). V dropped 8 bases and J dropped 0 bases, with 15 bases sitting between them. The germline V gene encodes CDR1 SQVTM and CDR2 ANQGSEA. CDR3 length: 14 amino acids. The CDR3 here is CSSEGAGSTDTQYF. DNA for the CDR3: TGCAGCTCCGAAGGGGCAGGGAGCACAGATACGCAGTATTTT.

The rearrangement uses TRBV19 and TRBJ1-5; 7 bases fit TRBD1. Germline assignment: CDR1 LNHDA and CDR2 SQIVND (reference sequence). J lost 4 bases, V lost 5 bases, and 5 bases had no gene match. The CDR3 totals 14 residues. In DNA, the CDR3 is TGTGCCAGTAGTCCGACAGGGAGGAATCAGCCCCAGCATTTT. Translation gives CASSPTGRNQPQHF.

The chain uses TRBV10-1 and TRBJ1-5, with TRBD1 identical over 9 bases. J lost 0 bases, V lost 10 bases, and 13 bases had no gene match. CDR3 length: 17 amino acids. The germline V gene has CDR1 WNHNN and CDR2 SYGVQD (reference sequence). In DNA form, the CDR3 reads TGCGCCAACTCTAGGACAGGGGTAACCCTTAGCAATCAGCCCCAGCATTTT. This codes for CANSRTGVTLSNQPQHF.

The CDR3 here is CASSPTGRGGGAYNEQFF. DNA for the CDR3: TGTGCCAGCAGCCCAACCGGGCGTGGCGGGGGGGCATACAATGAGCAGTTCTTC. J is TRBJ2-1 and V is TRBV2; 9 bases are a match to TRBD2. V dropped 6 bases and J dropped 4; count of bases not matched to a gene: 16. Germline V gives CDR1 SNHLY, CDR2 FYNNEI. This CDR3 comprises 18 residues. Drawing the rest from reference TRBV2 and TRBJ2-1, the complete variable domain is EPEVTQTPSHQVTQMGQEVILRCVPISNHLYFYWYRQILGQKVEFLVSFYNNEISEKSEIFDDQFSVERPDGSNFTLKIRSTKLEDSAMYFCASSPTGRGGGAYNEQFFGPGTRLTVL.

In its sample, this clone was seen a few times. The chain couples TRBV5-1 to TRBJ1-1; 7 nucleotides line up with TRBD1. CDR3 length: 16 amino acids. The germline V gene encodes CDR1 SGHRS and CDR2 YFSETQ. V shed 2 bases and J 0 bases; nucleotides not matched to a gene: 7. CDR3 DNA: TGCGCCAGCAGCTTAATACAGGGGATGTTGAACACTGAAGCTTTCTTT. Amino acid sequence: CASSLIQGMLNTEAFF.

This chain links TRBV7-2 with TRBJ1-1, with D hard to call. CDR1 and CDR2 (germline): SGHTA, FQGNSA. This CDR3 comprises 14 residues. Trimming shortened V by 1 base and J by 5 bases, and 11 bases separated the two germline ends. CDR3 residues: CASSLGAIGTEAFF. For the CDR3, the DNA is TGTGCCAGCAGCTTAGGGGCCATAGGTACTGAAGCTTTCTTT.